A single sample is the source of the 9 T cell receptor beta chains below, sequenced in a study of blood T cell repertoires in COVID-19. Method: immunoSEQ multiplex PCR; TCRdb's copy keeps in-frame clones and lacks some. The sample contains about 98,000 clones, over 85% of which appear only once. Sequences were obtained from peripheral blood. Receptor source: a woman aged 45 to 65 with COVID-19, enrolled during active disease.

The chain carries TRBV10-2 and TRBJ1-1; a possible D gene is TRBD1 (5 bases). Germline V gives CDR1 WSHSY, CDR2 SAAADI. This CDR3 region has 13 residues. The ends were cut back, 1 base at V and 8 bases at J, with 11 bases in the middle. As DNA, the CDR3 is TGCGCCAGCAGTGAGTTGGCCAGGGTAGAAGCTTTCTTT. Amino acid sequence: CASSELARVEAFF.

The chain links TRBV6-5 to TRBJ1-1; D not certain. Germline V gene sequence: CDR1 MNHEY, CDR2 SVGAGI. CDR3 length: 13 amino acids. Trimming pared 8 bases from V and 2 bases from J, leaving 12 bases between. This CDR3 is CASGRIGNTEAFF. The CDR3 region has the DNA TGTGCCAGCGGCAGGATTGGTAACACTGAAGCTTTCTTT.

The chain combines TRBV6-6 with TRBJ1-2; no reliable D call. Germline CDR1 reads MNHNY; CDR2 reads SVGAGI (reference sequence). There are 13 residues in the CDR3. V lost 6 bases and J 4 bases, leaving 12 bases between the germline ends. The CDR3: CASSQRVSYGYTF. Here the CDR3 DNA reads TGTGCCAGCAGCCAACGGGTATCCTATGGCTACACCTTC.

CDR3 protein: CASSGQGLGYGYTF. The CDR3 coding sequence is TGCGCCAGCAGCGGACAGGGGTTAGGCTATGGCTACACCTTC. V and J are TRBV5-1 and TRBJ1-2, with 9 bases matching TRBD1. The trim removed 4 bases at V and 4 bases at J, leaving 5 bases unmatched. Germline CDR1 and CDR2: SGHRS and YFSETQ. CDR3 length equals 14 residues.

J is TRBJ2-1 and V is TRBV9; 10 bases align to TRBD2. CDR1 and CDR2 from the germline V gene are SGDLS and YYNGEE. V dropped 0 bases and J dropped 1; count of bases not matched to a gene: 4. This CDR3 region has 17 residues. CDR3: CASSVASGGGSYNEQFF. In DNA form, the CDR3 reads TGTGCCAGCAGCGTAGCTAGCGGGGGTGGTTCCTACAATGAGCAGTTCTTC.

The rearrangement uses TRBV7-2 and TRBJ1-2; D gene uncertain. The CDR3 spans 13 residues. The germline V and J ends were trimmed by 4 bases and 8 bases, with 14 bases remaining between them. Germline CDR1 reads SGHTA; CDR2 reads FQGNSA. The CDR3 DNA is TGTGCCAGCAGCTCGAACTGGGGAGAGGGCTACACCTTC. Encoded protein: CASSSNWGEGYTF.

V gene TRBV7-2 combines with J gene TRBJ1-5; D not resolved. Germline CDR1 reads SGHTA; CDR2 reads FQGNSA. The CDR3 runs 14 residues. V gave up 5 bases and J gave up 6 bases, with 14 bases separating them. This CDR3 is CASSPTRVGQPQHF. For the CDR3, the DNA is TGTGCCAGCAGCCCCACTAGGGTGGGTCAGCCCCAGCATTTT. Together with reference TRBV7-2 and TRBJ1-5, the CDR3 gives the full variable domain: GAGVSQSPSNKVTEKGKDVELRCDPISGHTALYWYRQSLGQGLEFLIYFQGNSAPDKSGLPSDRFSAERTGGSVSTLTIQRTQQEDSAVYLCASSPTRVGQPQHFGDGTRLSIL.

This clone is a singleton in its sample. The chain uses TRBV11-2 and TRBJ2-4, with a possible D match to TRBD2 (5 bases). CDR1 SGHAT and CDR2 FQNNGV come from the germline V gene. With 5 bases removed from V and 7 bases from J, the gap between germline ends came to 15 bases. The CDR3 sequence is 14 residues long. CDR3 region: CASSRDRPGNIQYF. The DNA for the CDR3 is TGTGCCAGCAGCCGAGACCGCCCGGGGAACATTCAGTACTTC.

This clone appeared a few times. The rearrangement uses TRBV19 and TRBJ2-1; 9 bases are shared with TRBD2. V shed 5 bases and J 12 bases; nucleotides not matched to a gene: 14. CDR1 LNHDA and CDR2 SQIVND come from the germline V gene (reference sequence). The CDR3 runs 15 residues. The CDR3 coding sequence is TGTGCCAGTAGTGTCTCCGCGGGGGGGCAAAGAGGGCAGTTCTTC. This sequence encodes CASSVSAGGQRGQFF.